This T cell receptor beta chain was retrieved from a study of T cells in tuberculosis. The wider study: The T cells targeted glucose monomycolate, a mycobacterial lipid, via CD1B. IGRA-negative adolescents, IGRA-positive adolescents with latent tuberculosis and adults with active tuberculosis formed this South African cohort. Study results and caveats: Active tuberculosis alpha repertoires lay closer to GMM-specific TCRs than controls'.

Tuberculin skin test and IGRA determined adolescents' latent tuberculosis status at entry. In the case of this clone: Its antigen is unidentified.

This CDR3 spans 15 amino acids. V dropped 0 bases and J dropped 1 base, with 9 bases sitting between them. CDR1 MNHEY and CDR2 SMNVEV come from the germline V gene (reference sequence). Only in-frame clones appear in the TCRdb table, and some are missing; sequencing was by immunoSEQ multiplex PCR. This repertoire shows roughly 34,000 clones, around 95% found once; its top ten account for 2.4%. This sequence joins TRBV27 and TRBJ2-5; TRBD1 might be the D (5 bases). The sequencing sample was made of PBMCs. The sequence derives from a donor aged 10-29 years with latent tuberculosis or without tuberculosis infection. The CDR3 loop reads CASSLSRTTQETQYF. The CDR3 DNA reads as TGTGCCAGCAGTTTATCGAGGACAACCCAAGAGACCCAGTACTTC.